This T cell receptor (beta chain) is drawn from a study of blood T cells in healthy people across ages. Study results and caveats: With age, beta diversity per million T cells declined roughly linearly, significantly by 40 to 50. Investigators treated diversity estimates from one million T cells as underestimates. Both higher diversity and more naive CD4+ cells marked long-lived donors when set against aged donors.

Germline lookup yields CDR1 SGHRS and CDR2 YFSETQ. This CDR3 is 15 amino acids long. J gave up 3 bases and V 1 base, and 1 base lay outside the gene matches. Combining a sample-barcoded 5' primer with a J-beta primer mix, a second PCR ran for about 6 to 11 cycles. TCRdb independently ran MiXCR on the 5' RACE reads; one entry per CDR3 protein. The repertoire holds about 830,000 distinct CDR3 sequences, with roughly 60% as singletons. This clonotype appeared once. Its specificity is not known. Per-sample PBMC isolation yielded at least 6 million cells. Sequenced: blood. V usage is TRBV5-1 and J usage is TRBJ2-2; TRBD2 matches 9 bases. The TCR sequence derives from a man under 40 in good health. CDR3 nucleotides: TGCGCCAGCAGCTTGTCTAGCGGGGACACCGGGGAGCTGTTTTTT. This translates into CASSLSSGDTGELFF.